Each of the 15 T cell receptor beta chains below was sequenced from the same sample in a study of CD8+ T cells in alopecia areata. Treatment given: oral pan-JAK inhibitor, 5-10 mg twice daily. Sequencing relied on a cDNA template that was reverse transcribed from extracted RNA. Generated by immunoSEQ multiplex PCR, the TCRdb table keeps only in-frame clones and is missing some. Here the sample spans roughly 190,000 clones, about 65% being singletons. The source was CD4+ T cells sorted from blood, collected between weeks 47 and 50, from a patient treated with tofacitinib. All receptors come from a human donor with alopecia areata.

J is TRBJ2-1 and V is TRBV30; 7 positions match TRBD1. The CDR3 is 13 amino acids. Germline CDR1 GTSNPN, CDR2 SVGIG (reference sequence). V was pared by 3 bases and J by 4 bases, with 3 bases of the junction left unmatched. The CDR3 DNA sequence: TGTGCCTGGAGCTCGGGACAGTACAATGAGCAGTTCTTC. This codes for CAWSSGQYNEQFF.

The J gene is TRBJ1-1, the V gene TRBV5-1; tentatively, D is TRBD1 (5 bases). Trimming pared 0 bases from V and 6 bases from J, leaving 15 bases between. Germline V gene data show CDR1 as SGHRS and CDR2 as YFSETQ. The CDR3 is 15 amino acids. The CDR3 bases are TGCGCCAGCAGCTTGGCGGGGAGGGGTAATGCTGAAGCTTTCTTT. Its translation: CASSLAGRGNAEAFF.

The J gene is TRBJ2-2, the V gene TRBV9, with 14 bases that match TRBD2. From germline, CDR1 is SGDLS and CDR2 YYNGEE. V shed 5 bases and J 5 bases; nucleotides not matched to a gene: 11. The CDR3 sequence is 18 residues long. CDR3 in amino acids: CASSLFTGTSGGTGELFF. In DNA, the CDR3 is TGTGCCAGCAGTCTCTTCACCGGGACTAGCGGGGGAACCGGGGAGCTGTTTTTT.

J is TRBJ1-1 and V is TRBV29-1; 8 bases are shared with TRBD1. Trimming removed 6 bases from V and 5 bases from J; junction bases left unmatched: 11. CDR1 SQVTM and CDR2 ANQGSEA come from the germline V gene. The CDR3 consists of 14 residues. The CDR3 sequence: CSVAPGGKGTEAFF. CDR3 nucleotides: TGCAGCGTGGCACCAGGGGGCAAGGGGACTGAAGCTTTCTTT.

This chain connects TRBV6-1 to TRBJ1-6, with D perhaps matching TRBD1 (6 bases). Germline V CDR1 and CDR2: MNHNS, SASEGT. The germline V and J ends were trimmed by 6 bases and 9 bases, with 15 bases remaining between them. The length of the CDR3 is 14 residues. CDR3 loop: CASSPRGGGSPLHF. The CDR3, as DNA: TGTGCCAGCAGCCCGAGGGGAGGGGGTTCACCCCTCCACTTT.

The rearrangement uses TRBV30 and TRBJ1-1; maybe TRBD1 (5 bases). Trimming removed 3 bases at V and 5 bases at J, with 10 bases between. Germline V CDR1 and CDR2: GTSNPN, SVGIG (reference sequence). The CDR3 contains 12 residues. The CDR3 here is CAWSRVLTEAFF. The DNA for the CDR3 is TGTGCCTGGAGCAGGGTTTTGACTGAAGCTTTCTTT.

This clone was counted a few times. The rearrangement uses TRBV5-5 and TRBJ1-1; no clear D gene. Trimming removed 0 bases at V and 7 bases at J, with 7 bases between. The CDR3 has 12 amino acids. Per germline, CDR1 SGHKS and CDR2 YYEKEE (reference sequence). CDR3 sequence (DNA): TGTGCCAGCAGCTTGGAGGGAGATGAAGCTTTCTTT. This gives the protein CASSLEGDEAFF.

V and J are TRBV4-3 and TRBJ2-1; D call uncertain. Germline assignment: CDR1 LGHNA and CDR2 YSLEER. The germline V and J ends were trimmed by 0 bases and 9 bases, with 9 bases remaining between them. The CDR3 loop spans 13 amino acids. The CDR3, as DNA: TGCGCCAGCAGCCAAGATAACGACGGTGAGCAGTTCTTC. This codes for CASSQDNDGEQFF.

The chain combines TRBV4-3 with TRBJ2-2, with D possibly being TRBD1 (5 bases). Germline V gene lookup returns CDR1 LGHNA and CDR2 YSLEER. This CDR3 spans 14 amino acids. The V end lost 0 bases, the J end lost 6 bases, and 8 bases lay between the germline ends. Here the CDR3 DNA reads TGCGCCAGCAGCCAAGAGGGGCCGTCCGGGGAGCTGTTTTTT. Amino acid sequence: CASSQEGPSGELFF.

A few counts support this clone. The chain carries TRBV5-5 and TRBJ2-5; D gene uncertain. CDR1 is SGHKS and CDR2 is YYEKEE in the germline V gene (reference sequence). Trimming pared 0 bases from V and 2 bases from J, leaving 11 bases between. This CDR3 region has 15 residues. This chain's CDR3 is CASSLAGSSQETQYF. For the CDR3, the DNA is TGTGCCAGCAGCTTGGCGGGCAGCTCACAAGAGACCCAGTACTTC.

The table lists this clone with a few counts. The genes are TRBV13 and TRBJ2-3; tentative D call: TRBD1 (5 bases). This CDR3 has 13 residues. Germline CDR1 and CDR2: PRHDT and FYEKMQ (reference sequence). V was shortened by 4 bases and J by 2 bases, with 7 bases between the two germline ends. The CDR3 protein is CASSSTDTDTQYF. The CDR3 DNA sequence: TGTGCCAGCAGCTCGACAGACACAGATACGCAGTATTTT.

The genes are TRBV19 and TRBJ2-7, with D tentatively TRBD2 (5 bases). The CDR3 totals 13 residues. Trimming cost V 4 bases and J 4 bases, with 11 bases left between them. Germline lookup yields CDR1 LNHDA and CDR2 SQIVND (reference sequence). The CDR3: CASSTAREYEQYF. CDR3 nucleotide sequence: TGTGCCAGTAGTACCGCCCGGGAATACGAGCAGTACTTC.

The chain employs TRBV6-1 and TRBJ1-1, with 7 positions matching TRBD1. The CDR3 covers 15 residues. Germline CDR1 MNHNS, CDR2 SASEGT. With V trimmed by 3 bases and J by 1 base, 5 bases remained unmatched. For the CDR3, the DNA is TGTGCCAGCAGTGATTGGGGGACAGCGAACACTGAAGCTTTCTTT. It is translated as CASSDWGTANTEAFF.

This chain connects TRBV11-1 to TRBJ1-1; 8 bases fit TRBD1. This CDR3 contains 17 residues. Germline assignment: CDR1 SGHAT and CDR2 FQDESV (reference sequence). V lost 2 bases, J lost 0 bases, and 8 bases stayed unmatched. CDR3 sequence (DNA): TGTGCCAGCAGCTTACGGACAGGGATGGTCATGAACACTGAAGCTTTCTTT. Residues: CASSLRTGMVMNTEAFF.

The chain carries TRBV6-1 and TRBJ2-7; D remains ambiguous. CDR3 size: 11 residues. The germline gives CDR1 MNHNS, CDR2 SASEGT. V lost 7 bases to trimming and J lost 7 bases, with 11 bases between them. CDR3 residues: CASTEWGEQYF. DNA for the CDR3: TGTGCCAGCACCGAGTGGGGTGAGCAGTACTTC.